What follows describes a single T cell receptor (beta chain). This sample stems from a study of cytomegalovirus exposure and HLA in healthy donors. Study at large: An early release of data contained around 80 million unique TCRs, which came from HLA-typed donors.

Amplification used 60 Vbeta primers and 13 Jbeta primers. Profiled with immunoSEQ multiplex PCR; TCRdb holds only in-frame clones, not every one. The sample carries 130,000 to 150,000 clones, 60% to 85% recorded once. The clonotype was recovered from a middle-aged man in good health and CMV-seropositive. The material sequenced was PBMCs.

This CDR3 reads CASSLDLYNEQFF. Written as DNA, the CDR3 is TGTGCCAGCAGCTTAGATCTCTACAATGAGCAGTTCTTC. The V and J genes are TRBV7-9 and TRBJ2-1; D remains unclear. Trimming removed 1 base at V and 3 bases at J, with 4 bases between. The CDR3 covers 13 residues. Germline V lookup: CDR1 SEHNR, CDR2 FQNEAQ (reference sequence).